The entry below describes one T cell receptor beta chain. This specimen belongs to a study of siplizumab effects on memory and regulatory T cells. Generated by immunoSEQ multiplex PCR, the TCRdb table keeps only in-frame clones and is missing some. The table records tens of thousands of clones, more than 70% of them present only once. Sequences were generated from unstimulated naive, memory, effector memory and TEMRA subsets in three donor pairs. In germline, CDR1 is SGHRS, CDR2 YFSETQ. Trimming left V 7 bases short and J 6 bases short, with 17 bases between. This CDR3 has 13 residues. Sequencing was performed on naive CD4+ T cells sorted from blood. The clonotype originates from a human donor in good health. The V gene is TRBV5-1, the J gene TRBJ2-7; the D gene is possibly TRBD2 (6 bases). Here the CDR3 DNA reads TGCGCCAGCTGGGAGGAGGGAGAGCTCGAGCAGTACTTC. Amino acid sequence: CASWEEGELEQYF.